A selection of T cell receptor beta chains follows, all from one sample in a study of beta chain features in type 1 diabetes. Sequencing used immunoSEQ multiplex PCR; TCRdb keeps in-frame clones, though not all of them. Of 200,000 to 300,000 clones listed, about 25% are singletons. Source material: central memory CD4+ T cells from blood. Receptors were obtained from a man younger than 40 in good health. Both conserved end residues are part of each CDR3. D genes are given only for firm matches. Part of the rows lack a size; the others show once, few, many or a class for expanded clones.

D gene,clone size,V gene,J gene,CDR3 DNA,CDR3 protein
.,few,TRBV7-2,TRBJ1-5,TGTGCCAGCAGCCCCAGGCGGGATAGCAATCAGCCCCAGCATTTT,CASSPRRDSNQPQHF
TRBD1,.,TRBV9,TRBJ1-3,TGTGCCAGCAGCGAGGGACAGGGTGCTGGAAACACCATATATTTT,CASSEGQGAGNTIYF
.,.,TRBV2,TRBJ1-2,TGTGCCAGCAGTGTAGAGAACTATGGCTACACCTTC,CASSVENYGYTF
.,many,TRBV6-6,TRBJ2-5,TGTGCCAGCCGGAAAGGGGAAGAGACCCAGTACTTC,CASRKGEETQYF
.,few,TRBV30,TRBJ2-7,TGTGCCTGGGGAACAGGTCGGGGCGAGCAGTACTTC,CAWGTGRGEQYF
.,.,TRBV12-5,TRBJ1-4,TGTGCTAGTGGTTTCGACAGTAGATATGGAAAACTGTTTTTT,CASGFDSRYGKLFF
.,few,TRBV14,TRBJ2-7,TGTGCCAGCAGCCCGCAGGGATACGAGCAGTACTTC,CASSPQGYEQYF
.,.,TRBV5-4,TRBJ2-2,TGTGCCAGCAGCTTGGCTGCCACCGGGGAGCTGTTTTTT,CASSLAATGELFF
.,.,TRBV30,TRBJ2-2,TGTGCCTGGAGTGTACATCAAGTAAAGGAGCTGTTTTTT,CAWSVHQVKELFF
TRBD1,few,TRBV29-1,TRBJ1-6,TGCAGCGTTAGCCAGGGGGCCTATAATTCACCCCTCCACTTT,CSVSQGAYNSPLHF
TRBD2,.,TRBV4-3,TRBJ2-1,TGCGCCAGCAGCCAAGACGCCCCTAGCGGGAGCACTGAGCAGTTCTTC,CASSQDAPSGSTEQFF
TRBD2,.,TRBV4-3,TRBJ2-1,TGCGCCAGCAGCCAACGTGCCTGGACTAGCGGGAGTGCCTACAATGAGCAGTTCTTC,CASSQRAWTSGSAYNEQFF
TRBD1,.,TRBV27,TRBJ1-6,TGTGCCAGCAGTTCAAAACAGGGGAGTGTGTCACCCCTCCACTTT,CASSSKQGSVSPLHF
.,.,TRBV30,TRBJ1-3,TGTGCCGTTAAGGGACCCTCTGGAAACACCATATATTTT,CAVKGPSGNTIYF
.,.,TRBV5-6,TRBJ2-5,TGTGCCAGCAGCCCCCCAGGGCGGGGTGGTGAGACCCAGTACTTC,CASSPPGRGGETQYF
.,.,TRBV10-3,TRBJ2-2,TGTGCCATCAGTTACCGCGGCCCTGGGGAGCTGTTTTTT,CAISYRGPGELFF
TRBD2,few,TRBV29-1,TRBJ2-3,TGCAGCGTTCGACTAGCGGGGGTGTCAGATACGCAGTATTTT,CSVRLAGVSDTQYF
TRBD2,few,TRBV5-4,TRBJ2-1,TGTGCCAGCAGCTTACTAGCGGGAGGGCAAAATGAGCAGTTCTTC,CASSLLAGGQNEQFF
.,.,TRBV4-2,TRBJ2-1,TGTGCCAGCAGCCAAGAAAGTGCTAGCTCCTACAATGAGCAGTTCTTC,CASSQESASSYNEQFF
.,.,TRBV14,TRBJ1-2,TGTGCCAGCAGCCAAGACGAAGGTGGCAGGAGCCTTGGAGGCTACACCTTC,CASSQDEGGRSLGGYTF
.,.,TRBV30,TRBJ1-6,TGTGCCTGGAGCGATGCAGGGGCCCATTCACCCCTCCACTTT,CAWSDAGAHSPLHF
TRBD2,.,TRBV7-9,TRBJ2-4,TGTGCCAGCAGCGGACTAGCGGGAGTGGGTGGCAAAAACATTCAGTACTTC,CASSGLAGVGGKNIQYF
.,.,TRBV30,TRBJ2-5,TGTGCCTGGAGAGGGGAGACCCAGTACTTC,CAWRGETQYF
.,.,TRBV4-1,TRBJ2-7,TGCGCCAGCAGCCCGATCGACAGAGTCCACGAGCAGTACTTC,CASSPIDRVHEQYF